A selection of T cell receptor beta chains follows, all from one sample in a study of molecular identifiers for immune sequencing clone quantification. One entry per CDR3 protein, called by TCRdb with MiXCR from the PCR reads. The sample yields some 40,000 distinct CDR3 sequences, roughly 20% seen once. Sequencing input: naive CD8+ T cells from blood, with Jurkat cell RNA spiked in. The source is a human donor in good health. Some libraries in this study had Jurkat cell RNA spiked in. Both conserved end residues are trimmed from each CDR3. Size tells how often a clone was seen (once, few, many) or the class of an expanded clone, and some rows leave it out.

clone size	V gene	J gene	CDR3 protein
many	TRBV7-2	TRBJ2-7	ASSLASGPLPSYEQY
many	TRBV28	TRBJ2-3	ASSAGTSGPGDTQY
many	TRBV20-1	TRBJ1-5	SARDAGQHNQPQH
many	TRBV5-5	TRBJ2-7	ASSFIIPPRLTGAYEQY
many	TRBV7-6	TRBJ2-1	ASSFKGGEYNEQF
many	TRBV6-5	TRBJ2-7	ATSDGEGYEQY
NA	TRBV7-6	TRBJ2-1	ASSLSLRSSYHEQF
many	TRBV28	TRBJ2-7	ASSLTGDYDEQY
NA	TRBV20-1	TRBJ1-1	SARDPSQGIGEAF
many	TRBV4-1	TRBJ2-2	ASSQAVPGELF
many	TRBV5-1	TRBJ2-1	ASSLSSVVYNEQF
many	TRBV12-3/TRBV12-4	TRBJ1-2	ASSHGTYKNYGYT
few	TRBV28	TRBJ2-5	ASSFGGETQY
few	TRBV28	TRBJ2-5	ASSLTWGAGETQY
many	TRBV7-2	TRBJ2-7	ASSFGSGGTYEQY
few	TRBV7-2	TRBJ2-5	ASSPLARRIETQY
many	TRBV27	TRBJ2-5	ASRTGLPGETQY
NA	TRBV28	TRBJ1-5	AGRQGNQPQH
NA	TRBV19	TRBJ1-5	ASSSSGPVPRYQPQH
NA	TRBV12-3/TRBV12-4	TRBJ2-2	ASNGGPGELF
many	TRBV4-2	TRBJ1-2	ASSQETQGLQ
many	TRBV9	TRBJ1-1	ASSPQLEAF
many	TRBV28	TRBJ2-3	ASSPPGLAGTQY
many	TRBV4-3	TRBJ2-7	ASSQDAAGFQGGQY
NA	TRBV9	TRBJ1-2	ASSPAVTGSYGYT
NA	TRBV5-4	TRBJ2-1	ASSLRGRNYNEQF
many	TRBV24-1	TRBJ2-7	ATSDLWDRGNEQY
NA	TRBV19	TRBJ1-5	ASSIGTRTFNQPQH
many	TRBV5-1	TRBJ2-1	ASSLEVGHEQF
few	TRBV5-8	TRBJ2-1	ATPLVGGLNEQF